This T cell receptor (beta chain) comes out of a study of OX40 agonist ivuxolimab in advanced cancers. Study overall: Patients were treated with ivuxolimab, an agonistic anti-OX40 (CD134) antibody.

Turning to this clone: The target antigen is unknown.

Notes on the study in general: Partial responders at 0.1-3.0 mg/kg showed near-lowest clonal expansion. Certain nonresponders likewise exhibited a low normalized T-cell clonal expansion.

TCRdb's copy holds only in-frame clones and misses some; the assay was immunoSEQ multiplex PCR. The data hold 65,000 to 75,000 clones, with 82% observed a single time. This clonotype was sampled from an adult with an advanced solid tumor such as melanoma, head and neck, liver or kidney cancer. This specimen was CD4+ or CD8+ T cells sorted from blood, taken in a trial of the OX40 agonist ivuxolimab.

The CDR3 reads CSVVLSRDSEAFF. In DNA, the CDR3 is TGCAGCGTTGTTCTTTCCCGGGACAGTGAAGCTTTCTTT. This chain links TRBV29-1 with TRBJ1-1; TRBD1 aligns across 7 bases. The CDR3 extends over 13 amino acids. Germline V gene sequence: CDR1 SQVTM, CDR2 ANQGSEA. V gave up 4 bases and J gave up 7 bases; unmatched junction bases: 9.